The 3 T cell receptor beta chains below come from one sample, sequenced in a study of blood T cell repertoires in COVID-19. Measured with immunoSEQ multiplex PCR; TCRdb has only the in-frame clones, and not every one. The table has 200,000 to 250,000 clones, about 88% seen once. What was sequenced was PBMCs or T cells enriched from blood (not recorded which). Source of these receptors: a woman aged 30 to 39 who had recovered from COVID-19.

CDR3 sequence (DNA): TGCGCCAGCAGCCAAGGGTTTATGGGGGGGCCGTACACCGGGGAGCTGTTTTTT. Encoded protein: CASSQGFMGGPYTGELFF. The gene calls are TRBV4-1 and TRBJ2-2; TRBD2 might be the D (7 bases). Trimming removed 1 base from V and 3 bases from J, with 18 bases in between. The CDR3 runs 18 residues. Germline V gene sequence: CDR1 MGHRA, CDR2 YSYEKL.

This clone was seen just once. The same CDR3 arises from other DNA sequences in this sample as well. This chain links TRBV2 with TRBJ2-1; 11 bases match TRBD2. Germline CDR1 reads SNHLY; CDR2 reads FYNNEI. Trimming removed 5 bases from V and 4 bases from J; junction bases left unmatched: 4. This CDR3 spans 15 amino acids. The CDR3 is CASSRTSGGYNEQFF. The CDR3 coding sequence is TGTGCCAGCAGTCGTACTAGCGGGGGATACAATGAGCAGTTCTTC.

The chain links TRBV15 to TRBJ1-2; D gene unclear. Trimming pared 5 bases from V and 8 bases from J, leaving 15 bases between. The CDR3 has 13 residues. CDR1 and CDR2 (germline): LNHNV, YYDKDF (reference sequence). The CDR3 protein is CATSPQITGGYTF. The CDR3 DNA reads as TGTGCCACCAGCCCCCAAATAACCGGGGGCTACACCTTC.